This TCR beta chain was retrieved from a study of blood T cell repertoires in COVID-19. The overall study: T cells, B-cell-depleted T cells, or PBMCs supplied cDNA or gDNA.

The CDR3 is made up of 17 amino acids. In germline, CDR1 is LNHDA, CDR2 SQIVND (reference sequence). The V end was cut by 8 bases, the J end by 3 bases, with 22 bases between. Generated by immunoSEQ multiplex PCR, the TCRdb table keeps only in-frame clones and is missing some. The data show 150,000 to 190,000 clones, 76% seen once. The chain links TRBV19 to TRBJ1-4, with a weak D call TRBD1 (6 bases). Sequencing used peripheral blood. This receptor was identified in a woman aged 80 or older with acute or convalescent COVID-19. In DNA, the CDR3 is TGTGCCAGTTCGGGACATCCGAACGGGGTTTCTAATGAAAAACTGTTTTTT. This encodes CASSGHPNGVSNEKLFF.